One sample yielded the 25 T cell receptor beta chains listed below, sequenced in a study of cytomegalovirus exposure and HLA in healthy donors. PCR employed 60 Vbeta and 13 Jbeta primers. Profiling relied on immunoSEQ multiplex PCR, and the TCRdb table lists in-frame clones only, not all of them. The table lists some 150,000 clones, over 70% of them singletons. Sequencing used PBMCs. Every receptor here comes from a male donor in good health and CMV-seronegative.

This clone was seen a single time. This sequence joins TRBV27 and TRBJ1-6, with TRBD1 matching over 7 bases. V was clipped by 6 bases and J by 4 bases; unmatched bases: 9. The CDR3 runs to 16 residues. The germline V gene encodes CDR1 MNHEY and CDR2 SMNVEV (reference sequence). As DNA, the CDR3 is TGTGCCAGCAGGGTAACAAAGGGACAGTATAATTCACCCCTCCACTTT. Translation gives CASRVTKGQYNSPLHF.

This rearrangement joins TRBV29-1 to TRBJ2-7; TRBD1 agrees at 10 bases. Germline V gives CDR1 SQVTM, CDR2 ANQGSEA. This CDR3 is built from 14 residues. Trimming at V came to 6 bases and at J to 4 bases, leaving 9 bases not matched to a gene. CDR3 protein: CSVTPGQGFYEQYF. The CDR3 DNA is TGCAGCGTCACCCCGGGACAGGGGTTTTACGAGCAGTACTTC.

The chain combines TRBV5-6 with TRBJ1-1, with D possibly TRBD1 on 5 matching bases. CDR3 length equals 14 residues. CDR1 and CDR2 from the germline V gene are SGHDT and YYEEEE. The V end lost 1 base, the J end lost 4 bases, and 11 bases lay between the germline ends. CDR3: CASSLFGGVTEAFF. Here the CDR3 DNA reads TGTGCCAGCAGCTTGTTTGGAGGGGTCACTGAAGCTTTCTTT.

CDR3 nucleotides: TGTGCCAGCAGAGAAACAGGGGTCTATGGCTACACCTTC. It encodes CASRETGVYGYTF. This chain uses TRBV6-1 with TRBJ1-2, with 7 positions matching TRBD1. The CDR3 runs to 13 residues. Germline lookup yields CDR1 MNHNS and CDR2 SASEGT. Unmatched junction bases numbered 5, after V lost 6 bases and J lost 4 bases.

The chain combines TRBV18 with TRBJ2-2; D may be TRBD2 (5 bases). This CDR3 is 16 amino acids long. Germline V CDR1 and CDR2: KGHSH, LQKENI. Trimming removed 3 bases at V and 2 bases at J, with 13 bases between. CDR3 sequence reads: CASSPPPRGNTGELFF. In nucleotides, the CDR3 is TGTGCCAGCTCACCCCCCCCTCGGGGAAACACCGGGGAGCTGTTTTTT.

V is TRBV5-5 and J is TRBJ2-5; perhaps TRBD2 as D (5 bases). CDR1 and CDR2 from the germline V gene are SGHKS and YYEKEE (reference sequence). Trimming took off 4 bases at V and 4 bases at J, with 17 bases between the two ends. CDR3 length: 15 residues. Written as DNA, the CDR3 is TGTGCCAGCAGCCCGACTATGGGCTGGAGAGAGACCCAGTACTTC. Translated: CASSPTMGWRETQYF. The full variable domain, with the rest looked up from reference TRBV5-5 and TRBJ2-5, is DAGVTQSPTHLIKTRGQQVTLRCSPISGHKSVSWYQQVLGQGPQFIFQYYEKEERGRGNFPDRFSARQFPNYSSELNVNALLLGDSALYLCASSPTMGWRETQYFGPGTRLLVL.

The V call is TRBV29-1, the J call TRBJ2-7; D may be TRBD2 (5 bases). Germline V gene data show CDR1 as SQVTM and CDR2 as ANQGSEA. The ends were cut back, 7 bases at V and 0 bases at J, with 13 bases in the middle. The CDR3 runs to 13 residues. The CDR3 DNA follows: TGCAGCGCTAGGACTTCCTACTCCTACGAGCAGTACTTC. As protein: CSARTSYSYEQYF.

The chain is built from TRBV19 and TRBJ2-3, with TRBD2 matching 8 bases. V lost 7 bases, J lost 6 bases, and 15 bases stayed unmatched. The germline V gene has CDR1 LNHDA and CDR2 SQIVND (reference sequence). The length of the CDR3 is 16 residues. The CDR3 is CASTYSGAGALDTQYF. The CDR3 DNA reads TGTGCCAGTACTTATAGTGGAGCGGGGGCCCTGGATACGCAGTATTTT.

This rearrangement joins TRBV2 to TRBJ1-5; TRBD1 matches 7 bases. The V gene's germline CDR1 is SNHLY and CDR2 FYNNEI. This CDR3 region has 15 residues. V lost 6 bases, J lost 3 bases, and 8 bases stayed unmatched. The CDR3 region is CASRTGTENNQPQHF. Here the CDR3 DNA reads TGTGCCAGCAGAACCGGGACAGAGAACAATCAGCCCCAGCATTTT.

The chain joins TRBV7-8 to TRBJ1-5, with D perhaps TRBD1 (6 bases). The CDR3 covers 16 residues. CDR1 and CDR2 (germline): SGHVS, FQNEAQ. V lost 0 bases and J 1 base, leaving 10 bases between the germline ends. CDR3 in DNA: TGTGCCAGCAGCTTAGCAAGACAGGCAAGCAATCAGCCCCAGCATTTT. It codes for CASSLARQASNQPQHF.

The CDR3 loop reads CASSPKGEGYGYTF. Written as DNA, the CDR3 is TGTGCCAGCTCACCGAAGGGGGAAGGTTATGGCTACACCTTC. The chain recombines TRBV18 with TRBJ1-2, with a weak D call TRBD1 (6 bases). From germline, CDR1 is KGHSH and CDR2 LQKENI. CDR3 length: 14 amino acids. V lost 3 bases to trimming and J lost 5 bases, with 13 bases between them. Together with reference TRBV18 and TRBJ1-2, the CDR3 gives the full variable domain: NAGVMQNPRHLVRRRGQEARLRCSPMKGHSHVYWYRQLPEEGLKFMVYLQKENIIDESGMPKERFSAEFPKEGPSILRIQQVVRGDSAAYFCASSPKGEGYGYTFGSGTRLTVV.

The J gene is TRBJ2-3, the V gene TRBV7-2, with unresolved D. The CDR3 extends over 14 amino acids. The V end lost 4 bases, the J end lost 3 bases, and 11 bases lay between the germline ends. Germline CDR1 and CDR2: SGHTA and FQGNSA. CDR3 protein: CASSSSRPTDTQYF. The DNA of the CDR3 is TGTGCCAGCAGCTCCTCGAGGCCTACAGATACGCAGTATTTT.

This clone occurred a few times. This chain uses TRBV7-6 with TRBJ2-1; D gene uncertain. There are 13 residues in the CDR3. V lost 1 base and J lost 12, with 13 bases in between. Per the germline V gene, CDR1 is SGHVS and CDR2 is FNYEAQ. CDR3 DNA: TGTGCCAGCAGCTTAGTGGCGACAAACGGGCAGTTCTTC. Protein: CASSLVATNGQFF.

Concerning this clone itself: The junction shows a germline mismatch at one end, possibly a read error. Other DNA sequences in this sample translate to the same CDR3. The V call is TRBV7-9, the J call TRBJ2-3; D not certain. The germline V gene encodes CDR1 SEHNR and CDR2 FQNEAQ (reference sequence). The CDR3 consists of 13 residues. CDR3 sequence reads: CASSWPSTDTQYF. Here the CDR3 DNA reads TGCGCCAGCAGCTGGCCTAGCACAGATACGCAGTATTTT. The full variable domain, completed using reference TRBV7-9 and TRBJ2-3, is DTGVSQNPRHKITKRGQNVTFRCDPISEHNRLYWYRQTLGQGPEFLTYFQNEAQLEKSRLLSDRFSAERPKGSFSTLEIQRTEQGDSAMYLCASSWPSTDTQYFGPGTRLTVL.

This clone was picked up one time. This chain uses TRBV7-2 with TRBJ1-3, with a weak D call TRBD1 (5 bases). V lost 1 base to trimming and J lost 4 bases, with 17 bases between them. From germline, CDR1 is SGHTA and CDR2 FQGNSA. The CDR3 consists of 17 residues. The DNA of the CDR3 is TGTGCCAGCAGCTTAGGTGCAGGGTCGAGATCGGGAAACACCATATATTTT. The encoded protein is CASSLGAGSRSGNTIYF.

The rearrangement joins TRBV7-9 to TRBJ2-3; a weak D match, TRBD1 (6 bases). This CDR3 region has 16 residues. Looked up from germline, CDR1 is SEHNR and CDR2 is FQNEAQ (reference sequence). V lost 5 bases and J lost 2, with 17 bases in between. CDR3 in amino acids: CASSLGPGHATDTQYF. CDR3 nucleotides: TGTGCCAGCAGCCTCGGCCCGGGACATGCCACAGATACGCAGTATTTT.

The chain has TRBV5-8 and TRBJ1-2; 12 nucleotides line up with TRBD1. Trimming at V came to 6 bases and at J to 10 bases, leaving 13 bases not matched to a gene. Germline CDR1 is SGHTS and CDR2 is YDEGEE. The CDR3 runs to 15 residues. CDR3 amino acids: CASTSPGQGAWDYTF. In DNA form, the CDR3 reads TGTGCCAGCACCAGCCCGGGACAGGGGGCGTGGGACTACACCTTC.

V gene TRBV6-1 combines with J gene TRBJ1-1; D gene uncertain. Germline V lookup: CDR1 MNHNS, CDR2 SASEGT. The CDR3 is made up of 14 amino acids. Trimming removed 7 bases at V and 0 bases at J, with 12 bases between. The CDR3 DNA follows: TGTGCCAGCACTGTCGCACAGATGAACACTGAAGCTTTCTTT. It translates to CASTVAQMNTEAFF.

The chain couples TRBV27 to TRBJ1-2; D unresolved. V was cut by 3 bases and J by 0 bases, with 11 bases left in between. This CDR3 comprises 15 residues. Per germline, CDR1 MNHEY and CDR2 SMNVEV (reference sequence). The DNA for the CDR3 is TGTGCCAGCAGTTTCGCGGCAGCCTCTAACTATGGCTACACCTTC. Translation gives CASSFAAASNYGYTF.

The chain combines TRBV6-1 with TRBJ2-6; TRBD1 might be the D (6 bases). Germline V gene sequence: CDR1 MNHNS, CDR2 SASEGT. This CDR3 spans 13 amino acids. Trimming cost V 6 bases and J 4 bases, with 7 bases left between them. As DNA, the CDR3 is TGTGCCAGCAGCCAGGGGGGGGCCAACGTCCTGACTTTC. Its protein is CASSQGGANVLTF.

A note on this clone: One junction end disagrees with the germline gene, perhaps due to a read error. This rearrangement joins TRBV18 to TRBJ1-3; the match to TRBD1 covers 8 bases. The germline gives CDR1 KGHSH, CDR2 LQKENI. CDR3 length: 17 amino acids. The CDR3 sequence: CASPPTTGQGSGNTIYF. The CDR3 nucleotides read TGTGCCAGCCCACCAACCACAGGACAGGGCTCTGGAAACACCATATATTTT.

CDR3 sequence (DNA): TGTGCCAGCAGCCCCCTAACCACCGGAAACACCATATATTTT. Protein product: CASSPLTTGNTIYF. V usage is TRBV7-9 and J usage is TRBJ1-3; D gene ambiguous. The CDR3 has 14 amino acids. Germline V gene lookup returns CDR1 SEHNR and CDR2 FQNEAQ (reference sequence). V was clipped by 5 bases and J by 4 bases, with 12 bases between them.

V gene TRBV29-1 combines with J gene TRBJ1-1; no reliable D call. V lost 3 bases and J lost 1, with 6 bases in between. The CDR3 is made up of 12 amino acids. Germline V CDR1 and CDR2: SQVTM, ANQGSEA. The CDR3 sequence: CSVDSGNTEAFF. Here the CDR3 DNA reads TGCAGCGTTGATTCCGGGAACACTGAAGCTTTCTTT. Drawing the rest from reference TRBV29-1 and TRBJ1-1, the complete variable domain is SAVISQKPSRDICQRGTSLTIQCQVDSQVTMMFWYRQQPGQSLTLIATANQGSEATYESGFVIDKFPISRPNLTFSTLTVSNMSPEDSSIYLCSVDSGNTEAFFGQGTRLTVV.

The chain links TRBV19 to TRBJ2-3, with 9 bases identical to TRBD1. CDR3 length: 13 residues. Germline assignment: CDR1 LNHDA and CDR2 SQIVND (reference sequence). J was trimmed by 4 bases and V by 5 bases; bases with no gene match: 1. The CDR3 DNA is TGTGCCAGTAGTGGACAGGGGTCAGATACGCAGTATTTT. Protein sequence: CASSGQGSDTQYF. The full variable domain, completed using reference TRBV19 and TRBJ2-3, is DGGITQSPKYLFRKEGQNVTLSCEQNLNHDAMYWYRQDPGQGLRLIYYSQIVNDFQKGDIAEGYSVSREKKESFPLTVTSAQKNPTAFYLCASSGQGSDTQYFGPGTRLTVL.

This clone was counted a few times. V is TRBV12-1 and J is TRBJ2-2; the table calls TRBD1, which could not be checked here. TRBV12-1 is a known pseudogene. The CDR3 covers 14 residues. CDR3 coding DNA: TGTGCCAGCAGCTTTCCTTCCCTGGGCTTCGAGCTGTTTTTT. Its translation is CASSFPSLGFELFF.